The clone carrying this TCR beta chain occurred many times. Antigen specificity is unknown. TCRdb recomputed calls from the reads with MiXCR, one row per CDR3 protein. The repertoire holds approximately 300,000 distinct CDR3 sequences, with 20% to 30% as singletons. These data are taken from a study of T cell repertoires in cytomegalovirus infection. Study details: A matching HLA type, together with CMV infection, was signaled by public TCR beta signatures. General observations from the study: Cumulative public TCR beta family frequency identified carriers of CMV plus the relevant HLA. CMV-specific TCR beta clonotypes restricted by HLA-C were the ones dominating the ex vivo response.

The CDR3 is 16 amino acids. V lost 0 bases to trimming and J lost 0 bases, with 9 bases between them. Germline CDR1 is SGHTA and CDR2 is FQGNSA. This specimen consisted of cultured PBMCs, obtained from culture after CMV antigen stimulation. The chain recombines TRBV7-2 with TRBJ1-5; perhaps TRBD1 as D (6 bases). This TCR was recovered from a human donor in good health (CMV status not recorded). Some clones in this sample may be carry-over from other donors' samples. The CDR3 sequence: CASSLADSYSNQPQHF. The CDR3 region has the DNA TGTGCCAGCAGCTTAGCGGACAGTTATAGCAATCAGCCCCAGCATTTT.